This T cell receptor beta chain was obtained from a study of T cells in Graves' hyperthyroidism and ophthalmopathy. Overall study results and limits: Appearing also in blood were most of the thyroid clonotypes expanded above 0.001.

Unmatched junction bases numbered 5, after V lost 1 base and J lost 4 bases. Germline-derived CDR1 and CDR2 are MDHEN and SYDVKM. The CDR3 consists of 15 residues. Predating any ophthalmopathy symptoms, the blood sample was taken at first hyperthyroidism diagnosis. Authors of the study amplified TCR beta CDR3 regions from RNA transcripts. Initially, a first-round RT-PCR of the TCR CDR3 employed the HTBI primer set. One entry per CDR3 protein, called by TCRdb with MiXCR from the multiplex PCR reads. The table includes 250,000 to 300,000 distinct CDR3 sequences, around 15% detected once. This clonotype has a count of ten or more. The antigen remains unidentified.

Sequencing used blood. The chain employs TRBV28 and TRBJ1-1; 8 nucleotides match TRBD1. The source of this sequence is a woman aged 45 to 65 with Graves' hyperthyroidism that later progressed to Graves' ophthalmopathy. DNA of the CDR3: TGTGCCAGCAGTTTATACCCTACAGGGGGCACTGAAGCTTTCTTT. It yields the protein CASSLYPTGGTEAFF.